These 12 T cell receptor beta chains originate from one sample sequenced in a study of spatial heterogeneity in lung cancer. TCRdb reprocessed the 5' RACE reads with MiXCR, giving one entry per CDR3 protein. The sample contains about 56,000 distinct CDR3 sequences, 8.4% of which appear only once. Time point indicated: sample taken at primary tumor resection. Unsorted samples of tumor, nontumor lung or frozen PBMC had their whole RNA sequenced. The specimen was PBMCs, collected at surgery. The source of these receptors is a female donor with early-stage non-small cell lung cancer.

The rearrangement uses TRBV2 and TRBJ2-1, with a possible D match to TRBD1 (6 bases). The ends were cut back, 3 bases at V and 2 bases at J, with 17 bases in the middle. This CDR3 contains 17 residues. Looked up from germline, CDR1 is SNHLY and CDR2 is FYNNEI. The CDR3 loop is CASSEDGQLPPYNEQFF. The CDR3 nucleotides are TGTGCCAGCAGTGAGGACGGACAGTTACCCCCCTACAATGAGCAGTTCTTC.

This clonotype was observed many times. This sequence joins TRBV29-1 and TRBJ2-7; the D gene is possibly TRBD1 (6 bases). Trimming removed 6 bases at V and 4 bases at J, with 19 bases between. CDR1 is SQVTM, CDR2 ANQGSEA, per germline. The CDR3 consists of 14 residues. CDR3: CSVATGSNTYEQYF. CDR3 DNA: TGCAGCGTGGCTACAGGGAGTAACACGTACGAGCAGTACTTC.

The chain is built from TRBV20-1 and TRBJ1-1; D uncertain. CDR3 length: 13 residues. Trimming stripped 4 bases from V and 3 bases from J, with 12 bases between. Germline CDR1 DFQATT, CDR2 SNEGSKA (reference sequence). DNA of the CDR3: TGCAGTGCTACAAGGGCGGAGTACACTGAAGCTTTCTTT. Its translation: CSATRAEYTEAFF.

This clonotype has just a few counts. The V and J genes are TRBV28 and TRBJ1-1, with D perhaps TRBD1 (5 bases). V dropped 6 bases and J dropped 2 bases, with 7 bases sitting between them. The germline gives CDR1 MDHEN, CDR2 SYDVKM. The CDR3 has 12 amino acids. CDR3 region: CASRGRNTEAFF. In DNA, the CDR3 is TGTGCCAGCAGGGGACGAAACACTGAAGCTTTCTTT. Supplemented by reference TRBV28 and TRBJ1-1, the full variable domain reads DVKVTQSSRYLVKRTGEKVFLECVQDMDHENMFWYRQDPGLGLRLIYFSYDVKMKEKGDIPEGYSVSREKKERFSLILESASTNQTSMYLCASRGRNTEAFFGQGTRLTVV.

This clonotype was counted between two and nine times. The chain employs TRBV5-1 and TRBJ1-2; D ambiguous. The V gene lost 0 bases and the J gene lost 4 bases, with 7 bases spanning the gap. CDR3 size: 13 residues. CDR1 is SGHRS, CDR2 YFSETQ, per germline. DNA for the CDR3: TGCGCCAGCAGCTTGGATAACCCCTATGGCTACACCTTC. This gives the protein CASSLDNPYGYTF.

This clonotype was picked up many times. The chain employs TRBV12-3 or TRBV12-4 and TRBJ2-7, with D unresolved. V was cut by 7 bases and J by 6 bases, with 19 bases left in between. CDR3 length: 14 residues. The CDR3 loop is CASTRTGPFTEQYF. CDR3 in DNA: TGTGCCAGCACCCGAACCGGGCCCTTCACCGAGCAGTACTTC.

Comments on this clonotype: The junction departs from the called germline gene at one end, perhaps through a read error. The V and J genes are TRBV29-1 and TRBJ2-3; possibly TRBD1 for D (6 bases). Germline CDR1 is SQVTM and CDR2 is ANQGSEA. The CDR3 extends over 14 amino acids. The DNA of the CDR3 is TGCAGCGTTTCAGGGGAATCGGGCACGGATACGCAGTATTTT. Translated: CSVSGESGTDTQYF.

A few counts support this clonotype. The chain combines TRBV6-5 with TRBJ2-7; D perhaps matches TRBD2 (5 bases). Germline V CDR1 and CDR2: MNHEY, SVGAGI. CDR3 length: 13 residues. V was clipped by 4 bases and J by 6 bases, with 13 bases between them. The CDR3 region has the DNA TGTGCCAGCAGTTCTGCTCTAGGAGGCGAGCAGTACGTC. Protein: CASSSALGGEQYV.

The chain couples TRBV12-3 or TRBV12-4 to TRBJ2-3; 14 positions agree with TRBD2. V lost 7 bases, J lost 4 bases, and 7 bases stayed unmatched. CDR3 length: 16 residues. CDR3 sequence (DNA): TGTGCCAGCACCTTAGTGGGACTAGCGGGAGCAGATACGCAGTATTTT. This gives the protein CASTLVGLAGADTQYF.

Ten or more counts support this clonotype. The chain has TRBV11-2 and TRBJ1-1; maybe TRBD1 (6 bases). V lost 5 bases and J lost 5, with 15 bases in between. Germline lookup yields CDR1 SGHAT and CDR2 FQNNGV. The CDR3 length is 14 residues. The CDR3 DNA reads as TGTGCCAGCAGCCAAACACAGGGTCGAACTGAAGCTTTCTTT. It encodes CASSQTQGRTEAFF.

This clonotype was recorded at least ten times. The rearrangement joins TRBV11-2 to TRBJ2-7; 8 positions match TRBD1. CDR1 and CDR2 from the germline V gene are SGHAT and FQNNGV. V lost 2 bases, J lost 1 base, and 7 bases stayed unmatched. The CDR3 length is 16 residues. The CDR3 DNA reads TGTGCCAGCAGCTTAAGGCGACAGGGGTTATCCTACGAGCAGTACGTC. This gives the protein CASSLRRQGLSYEQYV.

In this sample, this clonotype turned up a few times. This sequence joins TRBV15 and TRBJ1-1, with D perhaps TRBD1 (5 bases). The CDR3 is 15 amino acids. Germline V gene lookup returns CDR1 LNHNV and CDR2 YYDKDF (reference sequence). Trimming took off 1 base at V and 0 bases at J, with 9 bases between the two ends. The CDR3 sequence is CATSRVEQVNTEAFF. The DNA for the CDR3 is TGTGCCACCAGCAGAGTGGAACAGGTGAACACTGAAGCTTTCTTT.